A selection of T cell receptor beta chains follows, all from one sample in a study of T cells after somatic rescue of genetic block. Assay: immunoSEQ multiplex PCR; the TCRdb copy retains only in-frame clones and omits some. The profile shows 65,000 to 70,000 clones, around 90% of them singletons. Sequenced input: peripheral blood mononuclear cells (PBMCs). The receptors stem from a man in his forties or fifties. The CDR3 runs from the conserved cysteine through the conserved F or W. Each record gives: V gene, CDR3 protein.

v_gene: TRBV6-6
CDR3aa: CASSYSTQGSFGYTF

v_gene: TRBV5-4
CDR3aa: CASSLAGGYGYTF

v_gene: TRBV18
CDR3aa: CASSPLGGTNEKLFF

v_gene: TRBV5-1
CDR3aa: CASSLGPGRDSPLHF

v_gene: TRBV19
CDR3aa: CASSAWTSVEQYF

v_gene: TRBV19
CDR3aa: CASSKRGTSGRGTDTQYF

v_gene: TRBV2
CDR3aa: CASTLGAPNEKLFF

v_gene: TRBV16
CDR3aa: CASSQVRAIPYEQYF

v_gene: TRBV2
CDR3aa: CASQWTGSNYGYTF

v_gene: TRBV5-1
CDR3aa: CASSWTGVETQYF

v_gene: TRBV2
CDR3aa: CASSESGAWTTEAFF

v_gene: TRBV5-1
CDR3aa: CASSSGTGGIDEQFF

v_gene: TRBV6-1
CDR3aa: CASSEGRIYEQYF

v_gene: TRBV5-1
CDR3aa: CASSLVFIRGSETQYF

v_gene: TRBV20-1
CDR3aa: CSAGTGDEQYF

v_gene: TRBV7-8
CDR3aa: CASSLARLAANEQFF

v_gene: TRBV25-1
CDR3aa: CASSEWITEFQETQYF

v_gene: TRBV5-1
CDR3aa: CASSLNTYEQYF

v_gene: TRBV5-1
CDR3aa: CASSLASTGLGEQYF

v_gene: TRBV5-8
CDR3aa: CASSLGAVADTQYF

v_gene: TRBV9
CDR3aa: CASSVVVGNTGELFF

v_gene: TRBV7-8
CDR3aa: CASSPDRSLGEQYF

v_gene: TRBV28
CDR3aa: CASSLGGGGSYTQYF

v_gene: TRBV10-2
CDR3aa: CASSDRGHYGYTF

v_gene: TRBV7-8
CDR3aa: CASCNRDRPSYNEQFF

v_gene: TRBV19
CDR3aa: CASSIQGSLEQYF

v_gene: TRBV4-1
CDR3aa: CASSQEGLKGITEAFF

v_gene: TRBV5-4
CDR3aa: CASSLGNLGQADSPLHF

v_gene: TRBV7-9
CDR3aa: CASPDDHNEQFF

v_gene: TRBV18
CDR3aa: CASSPSTDEQYF

v_gene: TRBV19
CDR3aa: CASSIRPDTQYF

v_gene: TRBV7-2
CDR3aa: CASSSTGQVSYGYTF

v_gene: TRBV7-8
CDR3aa: CASSLDSPGLAGGYYEQYF

v_gene: TRBV29-1
CDR3aa: CSVQGIEETQYF

v_gene: TRBV2
CDR3aa: CASRLLAGAYEQYF

v_gene: TRBV4-1
CDR3aa: CASSQGLRTPPPQETQYF

v_gene: TRBV6-6
CDR3aa: CASSSGAGGGEQFF

v_gene: TRBV6-4
CDR3aa: CASSSQGGPFEQFF

v_gene: TRBV30
CDR3aa: CAWDTGRTDTQYF

v_gene: TRBV19
CDR3aa: CASSIATGTESTDTQYF

v_gene: TRBV5-1
CDR3aa: CASSLGDRVYGYTF

v_gene: TRBV27
CDR3aa: CASSLSRDKGYTF

v_gene: TRBV4-3
CDR3aa: CASSQDGGLAGGEQYF

v_gene: TRBV4-1
CDR3aa: CASSQRTGAETYEQYF

v_gene: TRBV7-2
CDR3aa: CASSRDMGTQYF

v_gene: TRBV2
CDR3aa: CASSEGTGPYGYTF

v_gene: TRBV21-1
CDR3aa: CASSFIGGGHEQYF

v_gene: TRBV28
CDR3aa: CASSFFARPGANVLTF

v_gene: TRBV7-9
CDR3aa: CASSSRPRTGITGELFF

v_gene: TRBV5-1
CDR3aa: CASSLGGVRDTQYF

v_gene: TRBV7-2
CDR3aa: CASSLNPGSYEQYF

v_gene: TRBV10-1
CDR3aa: CASSGASGGNEQFF

v_gene: TRBV7-2
CDR3aa: CASSSVAGGGYEQYF

v_gene: TRBV5-6
CDR3aa: CASSQRVAGAEAFF

v_gene: TRBV27
CDR3aa: CASSPGTGGNQPQHF